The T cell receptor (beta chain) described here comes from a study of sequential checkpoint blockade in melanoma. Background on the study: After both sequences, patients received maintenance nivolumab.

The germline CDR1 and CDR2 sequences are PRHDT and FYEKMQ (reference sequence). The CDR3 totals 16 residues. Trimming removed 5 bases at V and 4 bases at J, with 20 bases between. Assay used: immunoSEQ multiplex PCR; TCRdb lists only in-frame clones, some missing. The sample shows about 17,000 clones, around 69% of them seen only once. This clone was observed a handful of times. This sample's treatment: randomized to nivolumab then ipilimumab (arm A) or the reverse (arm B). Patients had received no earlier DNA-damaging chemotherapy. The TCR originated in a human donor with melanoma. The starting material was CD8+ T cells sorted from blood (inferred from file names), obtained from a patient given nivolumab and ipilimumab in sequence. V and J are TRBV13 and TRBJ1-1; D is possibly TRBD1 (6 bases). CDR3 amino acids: CASSALYSVQGTEAFF. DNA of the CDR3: TGTGCCAGCAGCGCCCTTTATTCCGTACAGGGCACTGAAGCTTTCTTT.